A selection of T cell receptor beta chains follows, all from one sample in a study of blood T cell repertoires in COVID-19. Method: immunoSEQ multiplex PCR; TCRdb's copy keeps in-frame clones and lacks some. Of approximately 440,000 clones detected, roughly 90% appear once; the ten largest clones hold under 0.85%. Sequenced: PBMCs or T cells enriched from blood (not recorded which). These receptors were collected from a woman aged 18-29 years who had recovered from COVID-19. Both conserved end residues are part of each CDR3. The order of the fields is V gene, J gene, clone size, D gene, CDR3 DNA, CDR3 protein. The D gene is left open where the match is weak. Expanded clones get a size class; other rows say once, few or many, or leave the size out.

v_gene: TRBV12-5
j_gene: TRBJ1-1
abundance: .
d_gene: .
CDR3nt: TGTGCTAGTGGTTTGAACAGAGACTATATGAACACTGAAGCTTTCTTT
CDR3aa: CASGLNRDYMNTEAFF

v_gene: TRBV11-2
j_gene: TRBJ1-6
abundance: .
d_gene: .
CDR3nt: TGTGCCAGCGGTTCAGGCACCTCCTATAATTCACCCCTCCACTTT
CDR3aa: CASGSGTSYNSPLHF

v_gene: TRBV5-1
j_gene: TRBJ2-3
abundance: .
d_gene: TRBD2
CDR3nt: TGCGCCAGCAGCTTTGGCCCTAGCGGGGGCACAGATACGCAGTATTTT
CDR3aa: CASSFGPSGGTDTQYF

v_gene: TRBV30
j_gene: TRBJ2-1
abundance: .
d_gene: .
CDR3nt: TGTGCCTGGATATTAGGGCAGGGGTTTTACAATGAGCAGTTCTTC
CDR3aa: CAWILGQGFYNEQFF

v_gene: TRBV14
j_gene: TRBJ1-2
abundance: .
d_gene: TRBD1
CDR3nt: TGTGCCAGCAGCCTGATCAGGGGGACTGATAACTATGGCTACACCTTC
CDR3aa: CASSLIRGTDNYGYTF

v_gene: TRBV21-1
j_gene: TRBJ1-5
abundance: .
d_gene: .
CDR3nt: TGTGCCAGCAGCAGTCAGGGGAATAGCAATCAGCCCCAGCATTTT
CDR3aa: CASSSQGNSNQPQHF

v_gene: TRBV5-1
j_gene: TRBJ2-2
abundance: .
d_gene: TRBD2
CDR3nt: TGCGCCAGCAGCTTCCGGGCTAGCGGGGGGCCGGATTCCGGGGAGCTGTTTTTT
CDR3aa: CASSFRASGGPDSGELFF

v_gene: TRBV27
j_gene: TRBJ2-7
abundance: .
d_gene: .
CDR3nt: TGTGCCAGCAGTGAGGCGGGGAAGAATGGCGAGCAGTACTTC
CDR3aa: CASSEAGKNGEQYF

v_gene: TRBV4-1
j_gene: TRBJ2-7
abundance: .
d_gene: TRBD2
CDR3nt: TGCGCCAGCAGCCAAGAGAAGCTACTAGCGTTGACCTACGAGCAGTACTTC
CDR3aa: CASSQEKLLALTYEQYF

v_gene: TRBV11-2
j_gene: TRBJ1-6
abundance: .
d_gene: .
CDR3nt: TGTGCCAGCAGCTTGGGGCCCTATAATTCACCCCTCCACTTT
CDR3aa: CASSLGPYNSPLHF

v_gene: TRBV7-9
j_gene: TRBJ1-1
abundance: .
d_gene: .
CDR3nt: TGTGCCAGCAGTTGGGGGGGTGAAGCTTTCTTT
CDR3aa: CASSWGGEAFF

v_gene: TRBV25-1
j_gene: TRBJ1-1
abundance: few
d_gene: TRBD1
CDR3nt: TGTGCCAGCAGTGATTTGGCAGGGGGGAGCGGGCTGAACACTGAAGCTTTCTTT
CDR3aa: CASSDLAGGSGLNTEAFF

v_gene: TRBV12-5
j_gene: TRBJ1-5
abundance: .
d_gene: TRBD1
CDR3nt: TGTGCTAGTGGTACCGGACAGGGGCCCCAGCATTTT
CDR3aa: CASGTGQGPQHF

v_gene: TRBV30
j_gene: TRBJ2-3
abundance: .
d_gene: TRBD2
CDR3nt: TGTGCCTGGAGTGTGGCCAGCGGGGGGGGAGATACGCAGTATTTT
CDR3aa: CAWSVASGGGDTQYF

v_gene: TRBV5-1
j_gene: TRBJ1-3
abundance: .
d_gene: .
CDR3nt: TGCGCCAGCAGCTTGGCCGGGGACTTCCTAGGCTCTGGAAACACCATATATTTT
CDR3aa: CASSLAGDFLGSGNTIYF

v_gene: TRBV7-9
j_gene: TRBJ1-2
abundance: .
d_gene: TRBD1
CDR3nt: TGTGCCAGCAGCTTGGACAGGGAAAACCTATATGGCTACACCTTC
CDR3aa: CASSLDRENLYGYTF

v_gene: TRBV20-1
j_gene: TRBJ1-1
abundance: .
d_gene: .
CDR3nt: TGCAGTGCTAGGGCGAACACTGAAGCTTTCTTT
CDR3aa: CSARANTEAFF

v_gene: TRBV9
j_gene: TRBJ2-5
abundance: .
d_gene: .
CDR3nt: TGTGCCAGCAGCGTAGGAAACACAGTCCAAGAGACCCAGTACTTC
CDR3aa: CASSVGNTVQETQYF

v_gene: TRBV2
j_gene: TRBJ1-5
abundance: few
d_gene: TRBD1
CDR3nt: TGTGCCAGCAGTCGCCGGGACAGGGGATTTAGGGAGCCCCAGCATTTT
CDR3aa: CASSRRDRGFREPQHF

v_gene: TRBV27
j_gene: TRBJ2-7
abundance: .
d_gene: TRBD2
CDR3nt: TGTGCCAGCAGTTCCAGGGACCGGGGGGGCGAGCAGTACTTC
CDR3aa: CASSSRDRGGEQYF

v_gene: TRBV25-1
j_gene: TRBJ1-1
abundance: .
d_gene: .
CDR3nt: TGTGCCAGCAGTCAGGGGATGAACACTGAAGCTTTCTTT
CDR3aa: CASSQGMNTEAFF

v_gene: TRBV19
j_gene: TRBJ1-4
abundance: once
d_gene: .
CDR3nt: TGTGCCAGTAGCGGTACGGTGGCTAATGAAAAACTGTTTTTT
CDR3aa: CASSGTVANEKLFF

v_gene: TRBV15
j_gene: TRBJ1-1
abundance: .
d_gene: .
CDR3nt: TGTGCCACCAGCCTTGAGGTGAACACTGAAGCTTTCTTT
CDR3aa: CATSLEVNTEAFF

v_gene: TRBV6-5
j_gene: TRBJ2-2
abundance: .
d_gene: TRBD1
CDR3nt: TGTGCCAGCAGTTGGCAGGGGGCTGCCACCGGGGAGCTGTTTTTT
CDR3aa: CASSWQGAATGELFF

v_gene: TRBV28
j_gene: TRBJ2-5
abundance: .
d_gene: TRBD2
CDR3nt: TGTGCCAGCAGTCTCCCGCGGGGGGCGGGGATTTTAGAGACCCAGTACTTC
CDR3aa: CASSLPRGAGILETQYF

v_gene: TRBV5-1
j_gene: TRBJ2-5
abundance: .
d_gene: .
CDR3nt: TGCGCCAGCAGACCCAAGTCCCTAGCCCAAGAGACCCAGTACTTC
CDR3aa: CASRPKSLAQETQYF

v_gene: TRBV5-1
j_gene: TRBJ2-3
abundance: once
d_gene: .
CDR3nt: TGCGCCAGCAGCTTGTTTCTAGGAGAACCTACTAGCACAGATACGCAGTATTTT
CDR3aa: CASSLFLGEPTSTDTQYF

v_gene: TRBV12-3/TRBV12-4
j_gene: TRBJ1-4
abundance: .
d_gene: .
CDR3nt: TGTGCCAGCAGTTTGGGAGTTGAAAAACTGTTTTTT
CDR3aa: CASSLGVEKLFF

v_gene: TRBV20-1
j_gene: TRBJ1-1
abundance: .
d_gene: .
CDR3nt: TGCAATGGACAGAGGAACACTGAAGCTTTCTTT
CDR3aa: CNGQRNTEAFF

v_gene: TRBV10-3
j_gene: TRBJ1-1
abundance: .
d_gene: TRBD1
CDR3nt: TGTGCCATCCGGACAGGGGGCACTGAAGCTTTCTTT
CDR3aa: CAIRTGGTEAFF

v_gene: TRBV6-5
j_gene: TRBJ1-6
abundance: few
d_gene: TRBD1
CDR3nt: TGTGCCAGCGAGGACGAGACAGGGTATAATTCACCCCTCCACTTT
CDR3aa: CASEDETGYNSPLHF

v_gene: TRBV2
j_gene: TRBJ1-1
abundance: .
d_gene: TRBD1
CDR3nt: TGTGCCAGCAGCCAGGACAGGGGTTTGGAGGGCACTGAAGCTTTCTTT
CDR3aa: CASSQDRGLEGTEAFF

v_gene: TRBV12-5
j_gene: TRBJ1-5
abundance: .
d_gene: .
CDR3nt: TGTGCTAGTGGTTCTTCCGGGGTCGAGAAGCCCCAGCATTTT
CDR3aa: CASGSSGVEKPQHF

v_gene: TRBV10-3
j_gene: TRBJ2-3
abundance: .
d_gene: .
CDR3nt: TGTGCCATCAGCCGGGACTCCGTGGCAGATACGCAGTATTTT
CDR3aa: CAISRDSVADTQYF

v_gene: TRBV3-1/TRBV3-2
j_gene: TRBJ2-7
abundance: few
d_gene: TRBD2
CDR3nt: TGTGCCAGCACTTTAGCGGGGAGCTCCTACGAGCAGTACTTC
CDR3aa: CASTLAGSSYEQYF

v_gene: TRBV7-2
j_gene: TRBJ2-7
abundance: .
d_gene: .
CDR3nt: TGTGCCAGCAGCTTAGGTGGGGGGTCAGGTGAGCAGTACTTC
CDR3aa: CASSLGGGSGEQYF

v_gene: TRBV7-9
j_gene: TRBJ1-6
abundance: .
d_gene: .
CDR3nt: TGTGCCAGCAGCTTTAATATCGACAGTTGGAGTTCACCCCTCCACTTT
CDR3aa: CASSFNIDSWSSPLHF

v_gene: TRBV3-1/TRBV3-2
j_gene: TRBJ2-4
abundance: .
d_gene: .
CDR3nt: TGTGCCAGCAGCAAAGGGATCCTAACTAGTGCCAAAAACATTCAGTACTTC
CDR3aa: CASSKGILTSAKNIQYF

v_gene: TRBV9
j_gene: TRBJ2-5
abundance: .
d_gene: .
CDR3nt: TGTGCCAGCAGCGGGACAGCCGAAGAGACCCAGTACTTC
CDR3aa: CASSGTAEETQYF

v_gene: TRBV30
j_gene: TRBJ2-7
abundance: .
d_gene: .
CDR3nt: TGTGCCTGGAGTGTGGAGGAGGGAGCCTACGAGCAGTACTTC
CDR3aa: CAWSVEEGAYEQYF